A single T cell receptor (beta chain) is shown here with its context. Its recognized antigen is unknown. It has no much larger one-base neighbor in the sample; base qualities were not kept. The data are from a study of cytomegalovirus exposure and HLA in healthy donors (dated 2017 in TCRdb). Context from the whole study: In an earlier analysis of roughly 590 of the donors, approximately 260 Gb of sequence data and 117 million unique TCR beta sequences from 150 million to 200 million T cells were reported. Approximately 310 gigabases of sequencing data and tens of millions of unique TCR sequences made up an early release that covered 640 HLA-typed donors. Of the approximately 400 genotyped donors, 65% to 90% fell in the genetic ancestry cluster associated with self-reported Caucasian donors. The study aimed to test whether cataloging public T cell receptors could reveal signatures of past pathogen exposure. The study used immunosequencing to profile the T cell repertoires of approximately 650 subjects and linked those repertoires to cytomegalovirus serostatus. Along with the roughly 700-subject first cohort, a separate validation cohort of over 90 different subjects was used. High-throughput TCR immunosequencing, statistical association of individual TCRs with disease status, and machine learning were combined to predict cytomegalovirus infection status. A later analysis re-examined previously published TCR beta repertoires from hundreds of donors and added high-resolution HLA genotyping to investigate patterns of TCR occurrence. In the later analysis, no new phenotypic data were used to find candidate immune exposures; instead, reliance was placed on TCR beta sequences and their occurrence across donors. In an earlier analysis of 587 of the donors, high-throughput TCR beta sequencing was used to judge whether each TCR beta V gene segment behaved as functional or pseudogenic. Alongside the repertoire data, information on donor age, sex, ethnicity and CMV serostatus was compiled. A later genetic analysis took genome-wide SNP genotypes for about three fifths of the roughly 700 donors and used that subset as a discovery cohort. All discovery cohort repertoires had been generated on a single sequencing platform. HLA typing included class I and class II loci at four-digit resolution. The number of donors typed differed by locus, with 629-630 for A, B, C, DRB1 and DQB1, around 560 for DQA1, over 600 for DPA1, and some 470 for DPB1. Roughly 5 DR-DQ haplotypes were handled as single units for association and clustering because linkage in the cohort was strong. On average, 235,054 unique TCR beta nucleotide sequences were sequenced per donor among 300 to 500 genotyped donors of the cohort, with roughly a sixth of those sequences being non-productive. What the authors observed across the whole study: The sequencing pipeline was judged likely to have produced a cluster of highly shared sequence variants as a technical artifact. In a later analysis, the rate of TCR association differed among HLA loci, with DRB1 alleles having the most associated TCRs and HLA-C alleles having the fewest. According to a later genetic analysis, donors in an Asian-associated ancestry cluster had fewer N-insertions in productive TCRs than the approximately 630-donor mean. It was suggested by the authors that the approach could potentially be generalized to other disease states and immunological phenotypes. HLA typing was unavailable for some donors at each locus, so association tests used only the typed subset. V-gene and J-gene trimming of TCR beta chains was associated with a missense DCLRE1C variant in a later genetic analysis, and the association was replicated in an independent cohort. Presence/absence analyses assumed roughly uniform sequencing depth across donors, an assumption that may not hold. Because the 87-base-pair reads could not distinguish some IMGT-functional V segments, including TRBV6-2 and TRBV6-3, those segments were excluded. Correlated functional status among segregating V segments might reflect linkage disequilibrium, but an unknown experimental factor could not be ruled out. In an earlier analysis of fewer than 700 of the donors, most TCR beta V segments appeared in productive rearrangements about 87% or about 30% of the time, broadly matching IMGT annotations. A further reported finding was that TCR beta sequences accurately predicted the HLA-A and HLA-B alleles for most subjects in the first cohort. Across donors, most TCR sequences were observed very rarely, whereas some public TCRs were present in many individuals. In a later analysis, HLA-associated TCR beta chains were found to be more clonally expanded and to have lower generation probabilities than equally common non-associated chains. The earlier analysis of about 600 of the donors excluded some 15 rarely observed V segments, including chromosome 9 orphons, because counts were too low. In a later analysis, several top co-occurrence clusters were reported to appear linked to parvovirus B19, influenza, CMV and Epstein-Barr virus. The classifier was reported to diagnose cytomegalovirus status with high specificity and sensitivity in both the original and validation cohorts. At a false discovery rate of 0.05, a later analysis linked around 15,000 TCR beta sequences to specific HLA alleles. When HLA alleles, especially DR and DQ, strongly co-occurred, attributing TCR associations to individual alleles was difficult. In the study, around 150 TCR beta chains were listed as associated with cytomegalovirus. In vitro tests confirmed that a few of the cytomegalovirus-associated TCR beta chains recognize cytomegalovirus antigens. In this cohort, only TCR beta chains were sequenced, and detectable features were limited by the absence of alpha or paired-chain data. The only immune exposure information available for the cohort was CMV serostatus. Most CMV-associated TCR beta chains appeared to be HLA-restricted in a later analysis, and the HLA associations seemed to be driven largely by CMV exposure.

The cohort comprised fewer than 700 healthy bone marrow donors. All cohort members were sampled while nominally healthy, although unrecorded immune exposures were likely present. The donor tested CMV seronegative, placing the donor among the 300 to 400 seronegative members of the cohort. Every donor gave a peripheral blood sample, and the peripheral blood mononuclear cells from that sample were used for TCR beta sequencing. Genomic DNA extraction from the blood cell samples was performed with the Qiagen DNeasy Blood Extraction Kit. The CDR3 runs 13 residues from the cysteine to the phenylalanine. Of the read, only the CDR3 DNA is kept; its 39 bases are in frame from base 1. CDR1 and CDR2 are read off the germline V gene as SGHAT and FQNNGV. V trim: 5 bases; J trim: 7 bases; unmatched bases: 5. Libraries were constructed by the immunoSEQ multiplex PCR assay. A mixture of 60 forward primers for TCR Vbeta segments and 13 reverse primers for TCR Jbeta segments was used in the multiplex PCR. The CDR3 region of rearranged TCR beta genes was amplified from genomic DNA by a multiplex PCR assay. The Illumina HiSeq System was used to sequence the amplified TCR beta libraries as 87-base-pair reads. Per the original workflow: A later analysis counted about 80 million unique TCR beta chains across the 666 repertoires, and some 11 million of these chains were shared by at least two donors. Raw reads were error-corrected and collapsed into unique sequences by a nearest-neighbor algorithm in which closely related sequences were merged to remove PCR and sequencing errors. CDR3 sequences were aligned to IMGT reference sequences to assign V, D and J gene segments. For a sequence to be retained, at least a six-nucleotide match to both a V gene segment and a J gene segment was required. Rearrangements were called productive when the CDR3 lacked stop codons and stayed in frame with V and J; all others were non-productive. Following IMGT convention, CDR3 was defined as the stretch from the second conserved V-encoded cysteine to the conserved J-encoded phenylalanine. Sequences without an unambiguous match to a single V gene segment were excluded from the earlier analysis of approximately 560 of the donors. An earlier analysis of about 600 of the donors called V segments functional above 56.7% productive rearrangements and segregating when the between-donor standard deviation exceeded 5%. A statistical classification framework was built for diagnosing cytomegalovirus status from the catalog of TCR beta chain sequences. V and J gene assignment, in a later analysis, came from comparing TCR nucleotide sequences with IMGT/GENE-DB human TR gene sequences. Using the TCRdist pipeline, a later analysis assigned CDR3 sequences along with most-parsimonious VDJ recombination scenarios. In a later analysis, each TCR beta chain was defined by its CDR3 amino acid sequence together with its V-gene family, and reads lacking a unique V-gene family were excluded. A later analysis removed 550 to 650 highly shared, low-generation-probability nucleotide sequences to deal with suspected cross-contamination and a sequencing artifact. In a later analysis, a clonal expansion index was calculated for each public chain from normalized within-repertoire ranks of inferred template counts. In a later analysis, generation probabilities were computed using a VDJ recombination model fitted to out-of-frame rearrangements, and the results were checked against IGoR. In a later analysis, TCR-TCR, TCR-HLA and TCR-CMV co-occurrence was scored with hypergeometric tests, and a repertoire-size bias correction was applied to TCR pairs. False discovery rates were estimated in a later analysis by permuting HLA or CMV assignments 20 times. In a later analysis, co-occurring TCRs were grouped using DBSCAN, and TCRdist sequence similarity was added for clustering within HLA-allele-positive subsets. Repertoires with fewer than 30,000 or more than 120,000 public chains, plus five repertoires with anomalous nucleotide sharing, were excluded from co-occurrence clustering. The immuneACCESS repertoire file appears here via TCRdb, limited to in-frame rearrangements. These files lack a portion of the clones; in checked studies, under half of the deficit traces to unresolved V genes, and the cause of the others is not known. That table furnishes V, J and clone size, whereas the DNA furnished D and trimming. The sample has around 180,000 clones on record, roughly 84% of them singletons. The ten largest account for around 0.26% of the sample.

The chain was built from TRBV11-2 and TRBJ1-2, with TRBD1 matching 9 junction bases. The sequenced material came from PBMCs. This receptor was obtained from a boy aged 5-17 years in good health and CMV-seronegative. The CDR3 reads CASSDRGTGGYTF. The nucleotide sequence is given as TGTGCCAGCAGCGACAGGGGGACGGGTGGCTACACCTTC.